This T cell receptor beta chain derives from a study of OX40 agonist ivuxolimab in advanced cancers. Regarding the study in general: Ivuxolimab was an agonistic, fully human IgG2 monoclonal antibody directed against OX40 (CD134), a costimulatory receptor. Intravenous ivuxolimab was administered to patients every 2 weeks at six dose levels: 0.01, 0.1, 0.3, 1.5, 3 and 10 mg/kg. Among the approximately 50 dose-escalation patients, about 20 had hepatocellular carcinoma, about 15 melanoma, 9 renal cell carcinoma and 9 head and neck cancer. The dose-escalation cohort was about 87% male with a mean age of approximately 60 years, ranging from about 20 to 85. Patients were allowed to have had prior anti-PD-1, anti-PD-L1 or anti-CTLA-4 therapy, and around 40% of the dose-escalation patients had previously received checkpoint inhibitors. Partial responses were achieved by three dose-escalation patients, of whom one had hepatocellular carcinoma and two had cutaneous melanoma. The purpose of peripheral TCRbeta sequencing was to test whether ivuxolimab changed TCR sequence diversity and led to clonal T-cell expansion. The monotherapy dose-escalation portion (N ≈ 52 patients) of the phase I ivuxolimab trial is reported in the paper. Study-level results and caveats: At doses of 0.1 to 3.0 mg/kg, clonal expansion of both CD4+ and CD8+ T cells in blood was seen between baseline and week 6. The antigen specificity of the clonally expanded peripheral T cells was not determined. On average, CD8+ T cells showed more expanded clones than CD4+ T cells after ivuxolimab. In partial responders in the 0.1-3.0 mg/kg groups, normalized peripheral clonal expansion was found to be among the lowest, especially among CD8+ T cells. Low levels of normalized T-cell clonal expansion were also seen in some patients who did not respond.

To sequence the TCRbeta CDR3 region, genomic DNA was isolated from the sorted cells. The immunoSEQ Assay was used to sequence the TCRbeta CDR3 regions. Drawn from immuneACCESS, this table holds only the in-frame rearrangements with V and J called that TCRdb kept. Clones are partly lost; checked studies trace under half to an unresolved V gene and leave the rest unexplained. The sample records tens of thousands of clones, more than 70% of which are singletons. Roughly 7.9% of the sample comes from the top ten. As concerns this clone: No cognate antigen has been identified for it. Per-base qualities were not stored, and no clone one base away is much larger.

Here V drops 5 bases and J drops 3 bases, and the junction holds 22 bases not matched to any gene. Via the germline V gene (reference sequence), CDR1 is LNHNV and CDR2 YYDKDF. From its cysteine to its phenylalanine, the CDR3 spans 21 amino acids. Only the CDR3 region is kept as DNA, spanning 63 bases read in frame from base 1. Patients with a history of autoimmune disease or receiving systemic immunosuppression were excluded from the trial. In every dose cohort, peripheral blood was drawn for TCR sequencing at baseline, cycle 4 day 1, and cycle 7 day 1. The samples were drawn from a first-in-human, open-label, multicenter phase I dose-escalation trial of ivuxolimab. Adults with locally advanced or metastatic melanoma, renal cell, hepatocellular, or head and neck squamous cell carcinoma were enrolled in the trial. CD4+ and CD8+ T cells were sorted separately from peripheral blood before TCR sequencing.

This material consisted of CD4+ or CD8+ T cells sorted from blood, taken in a trial of the OX40 agonist ivuxolimab. The rearranged chain carries TRBV15 and TRBJ1-2; the central 12 bases match TRBD1. This receptor was taken from an adult with an advanced solid tumor such as melanoma, head and neck, liver or kidney cancer. The DNA sequence reads TGTGCCACCAGCCCAACGTTGGGGGGACAGGGGGCATTGCGTTCCTACTATGGCTACACCTTC. This encodes CATSPTLGGQGALRSYYGYTF.